This passage covers 19 T cell receptor beta chains from one sample sequenced in a study of T cells in Graves' hyperthyroidism and ophthalmopathy. There were TCR beta CDR3 regions amplified from RNA transcripts. TCR CDR3 regions were first amplified by RT-PCR with HTBI primers. TCRdb analysed the multiplex PCR reads with MiXCR anew, one entry per CDR3 protein. The table includes about 200,000 distinct CDR3 sequences, less than 20% detected once. The sequenced sample was blood. The origin of the receptors is a woman in her forties or fifties with Graves' hyperthyroidism.

At least ten counts were recorded for this clonotype. The chain links TRBV2 to TRBJ2-7, with D uncertain. Germline CDR1 and CDR2: SNHLY and FYNNEI. V was cut by 6 bases and J by 1 base, with 16 bases left in between. This CDR3 is 15 amino acids long. This CDR3 is CASRQDGPISYEQYF. For the CDR3, the DNA is TGTGCCAGCAGGCAGGACGGACCGATTTCCTACGAGCAGTACTTC.

The CDR3 DNA sequence: TGCAGTGCTACTCACCTAGCGGGAGAGGGCGAGCAGTACTTC. Protein: CSATHLAGEGEQYF. V is TRBV20-1 and J is TRBJ2-7, with 10 bases fitting TRBD2. In germline, CDR1 is DFQATT, CDR2 SNEGSKA (reference sequence). The CDR3 runs to 14 residues. V lost 4 bases to trimming and J lost 6 bases; unmatched junction nucleotides: 9.

This clonotype was detected many times. The chain uses TRBV6-1 and TRBJ1-5; 7 positions agree with TRBD1. The V gene end was trimmed by 3 bases and the J gene end by 4 bases; junction bases not matched to a gene: 9. This CDR3 has 16 residues. Germline lookup yields CDR1 MNHNS and CDR2 SASEGT. CDR3 sequence: CASSDPAGQTNQPQHF. CDR3 nucleotides: TGTGCCAGCAGTGACCCGGCGGGACAGACAAATCAGCCCCAGCATTTT.

About this clonotype: A much larger clonotype is one base distant, so this may be a read error. The chain joins TRBV11-2 to TRBJ2-3; TRBD1 matches 8 bases. The CDR3 spans 15 residues. CDR1 SGHAT and CDR2 FQNNGV come from the germline V gene. The CDR3 reads CASSSGGLSTDTQCF. The DNA for the CDR3 is TGTGCCAGCAGTTCAGGGGGCCTCAGCACAGATACGCAGTGTTTT.

This clonotype was seen a few times. The rearrangement joins TRBV15 to TRBJ1-6; 7 bases map to TRBD1. CDR3 size: 16 residues. Looked up from germline, CDR1 is LNHNV and CDR2 is YYDKDF (reference sequence). V was clipped by 4 bases and J by 0 bases; unmatched bases: 3. CDR3 sequence reads: CATSIYRGSYNSPLHF. In DNA form, the CDR3 reads TGTGCCACCAGCATTTACAGGGGCTCCTATAATTCACCCCTCCACTTT.

Only a few counts were recorded for this clonotype. The chain is built from TRBV20-1 and TRBJ1-1; D is ambiguous. The V gene lost 4 bases and the J gene lost 1 base, with 10 bases spanning the gap. Germline CDR1 DFQATT, CDR2 SNEGSKA (reference sequence). This CDR3 contains 13 residues. CDR3 sequence (DNA): TGCAGTGCTACGAACGGACGGAACACTGAAGCTTTCTTT. Its translation is CSATNGRNTEAFF.

This clonotype has only a few counts. This chain links TRBV7-9 with TRBJ2-2; D not certain. Trimming took 6 bases from V and 5 from J, leaving 16 bases between them. The CDR3 loop spans 15 amino acids. From germline, CDR1 is SEHNR and CDR2 FQNEAQ (reference sequence). The CDR3 nucleotides read TGTGCCAGCAGGAAAGCCGACCATCGGACCGGGGAGCTGTTTTTT. Its protein is CASRKADHRTGELFF.

The chain is built from TRBV7-9 and TRBJ2-5; 9 positions match TRBD2. The germline CDR1 and CDR2 sequences are SEHNR and FQNEAQ (reference sequence). The CDR3 has 16 amino acids. The V gene end was trimmed by 1 base and the J gene end by 5 bases; junction bases not matched to a gene: 8. Here the CDR3 reads CASSLDEREVGETQYF. Here the CDR3 DNA reads TGTGCCAGCAGCTTAGACGAGCGGGAGGTTGGGGAGACCCAGTACTTC.

This chain joins TRBV11-2 and TRBJ2-5; 9 bases match TRBD1. CDR3 length: 16 residues. Germline loops: CDR1 SGHAT, CDR2 FQNNGV. V lost 5 bases, J lost 3 bases, and 10 bases stayed unmatched. CDR3: CASSATGTGLEETQYF. CDR3 coding DNA: TGTGCCAGCAGCGCCACCGGGACAGGGTTGGAAGAGACCCAGTACTTC. Variable domain in full (rest from reference TRBV11-2 and TRBJ2-5): EAGVAQSPRYKIIEKRQSVAFWCNPISGHATLYWYQQILGQGPKLLIQFQNNGVVDDSQLPKDRFSAERLKGVDSTLKIQPAKLEDSAVYLCASSATGTGLEETQYFGPGTRLLVL.

The V and J genes are TRBV10-3 and TRBJ1-1; 8 bases align to TRBD1. Germline trimming cut 5 bases from V and 1 base from J; bases unmatched to any gene: 6. CDR1 and CDR2 from the germline V gene are ENHRY and SYGVKD. This CDR3 spans 15 amino acids. The CDR3 loop reads CAISRDRPQNTEAFF. Here the CDR3 DNA reads TGTGCCATCAGTCGGGACAGGCCCCAGAACACTGAAGCTTTCTTT.

This clonotype was picked up a small number of times. This rearrangement joins TRBV5-1 to TRBJ2-1; 13 bases match TRBD2. Germline V gene lookup returns CDR1 SGHRS and CDR2 YFSETQ. Unmatched junction bases numbered 6, after V lost 3 bases and J lost 9 bases. This CDR3 spans 15 amino acids. The CDR3 coding sequence is TGCGCCAGCAGCTATAGGACTAGCGGGAGCCGTGAGCAGTTCTTC. Translated, it gives CASSYRTSGSREQFF.

This clonotype was observed many times. The chain has TRBV9 and TRBJ2-1; possibly TRBD1 or TRBD2 for D (5 bases each). Trimming shortened V by 4 bases and J by 10 bases, and 15 bases separated the two germline ends. The CDR3 is 13 residues long. CDR1 SGDLS and CDR2 YYNGEE come from the germline V gene. This chain's CDR3 is CASSSGASLEQFF. In nucleotides, the CDR3 is TGTGCCAGCAGCTCCGGGGCTAGTCTCGAGCAGTTCTTC.

This clonotype was recorded many times. This sequence joins TRBV20-1 and TRBJ2-3; D is uncertain. Germline V gene lookup returns CDR1 DFQATT and CDR2 SNEGSKA (reference sequence). V lost 6 bases and J lost 0, with 13 bases in between. The CDR3 extends over 14 amino acids. For the CDR3, the DNA is TGCAGTGCGCTGGACGGGCTAAGCACAGATACGCAGTATTTT. Its translation: CSALDGLSTDTQYF.

This clonotype has ten or more counts. This rearrangement joins TRBV10-3 to TRBJ2-1; the D is unclear. V was shortened by 3 bases and J by 6 bases, with 12 bases between the two germline ends. Germline V gene data show CDR1 as ENHRY and CDR2 as SYGVKD. CDR3 size: 14 residues. Here the CDR3 DNA reads TGTGCCATCAGTGATACTGCAGCCCCCAATGAGCAGTTCTTC. Translated, it gives CAISDTAAPNEQFF.

This clonotype was observed many times. V gene TRBV10-2 combines with J gene TRBJ2-1, with 10 nucleotides matching TRBD2. V shed 6 bases and J 8 bases; nucleotides not matched to a gene: 13. The germline CDR1 and CDR2 sequences are WSHSY and SAAADI. The CDR3 covers 16 residues. DNA of the CDR3: TGCGCCAGCAGCCCTAAACTAGCGGGATTTCTCGATGAGCAGTTCTTC. Translated: CASSPKLAGFLDEQFF.

This chain uses TRBV5-1 with TRBJ1-4, with 9 positions matching TRBD1. The V segment lost 3 bases and the J segment 8 bases; nucleotides outside the gene matches: 14. From germline, CDR1 is SGHRS and CDR2 YFSETQ. The CDR3 is made up of 17 amino acids. The CDR3 DNA reads TGCGCCAGCAGCTCGGGGGACAGGGTTGCCCATGGGGAAAAACTGTTTTTT. Translating it yields CASSSGDRVAHGEKLFF.

The gene calls are TRBV30 and TRBJ2-3; D gene uncertain. Germline lookup yields CDR1 GTSNPN and CDR2 SVGIG (reference sequence). The CDR3 contains 12 residues. Trimming cost V 5 bases and J 0 bases, with 6 bases left between them. The CDR3 loop is CAWLGSTDTQYF. The CDR3 nucleotides read TGTGCCTGGCTTGGCAGCACAGATACGCAGTATTTT.

In its sample, this clonotype was seen many times. The chain combines TRBV7-9 with TRBJ2-1; D is unresolved. Germline V CDR1 and CDR2: SEHNR, FQNEAQ (reference sequence). This CDR3 has 15 amino acids. Trimming cost V 5 bases and J 0 bases, with 11 bases left between them. CDR3 bases: TGTGCCAGCAGCCTGGGTAGTAGCTCCTACAATGAGCAGTTCTTC. Amino acids: CASSLGSSSYNEQFF.

In its sample, this clonotype was seen many times. The chain employs TRBV29-1 and TRBJ2-3; D gene ambiguous. The V gene's germline CDR1 is SQVTM and CDR2 ANQGSEA. V was clipped by 2 bases and J by 4 bases, with 7 bases between them. This CDR3 region has 12 residues. CDR3 nucleotide sequence: TGCAGCGTTGAAAAGTCGGCAGATACGCAGTATTTT. This gives the protein CSVEKSADTQYF.